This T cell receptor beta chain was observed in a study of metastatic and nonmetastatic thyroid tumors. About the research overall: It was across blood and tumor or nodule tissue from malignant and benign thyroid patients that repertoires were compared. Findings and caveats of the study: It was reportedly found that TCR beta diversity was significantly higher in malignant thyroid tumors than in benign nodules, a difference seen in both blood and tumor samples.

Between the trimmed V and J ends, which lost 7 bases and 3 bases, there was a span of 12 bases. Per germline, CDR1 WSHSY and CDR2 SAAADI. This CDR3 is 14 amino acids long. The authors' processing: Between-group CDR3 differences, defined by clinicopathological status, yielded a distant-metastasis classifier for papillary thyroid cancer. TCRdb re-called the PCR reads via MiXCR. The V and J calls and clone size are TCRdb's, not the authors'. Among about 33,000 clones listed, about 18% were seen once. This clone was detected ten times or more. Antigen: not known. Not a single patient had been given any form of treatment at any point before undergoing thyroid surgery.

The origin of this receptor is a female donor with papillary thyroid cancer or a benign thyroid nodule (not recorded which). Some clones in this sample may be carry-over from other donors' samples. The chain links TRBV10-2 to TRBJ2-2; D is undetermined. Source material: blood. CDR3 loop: CASMKDVDTGELFF. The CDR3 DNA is TGCGCCAGCATGAAGGATGTGGACACCGGGGAGCTGTTTTTT.